This T cell receptor beta chain stems from a study of neoadjuvant anti-PD-1 for oral cavity cancer. Study-level points and caveats: Post-nivolumab, blood T cell clonality was significantly elevated in non-responders.

For this clone: No antigen is known for it.

Sequencing was performed with immunoSEQ multiplex PCR; in TCRdb, only in-frame clones are kept and a portion is missing. This sample has 11,000 to 15,000 clones, with nearly 75% found just once. Sample time point: after neoadjuvant nivolumab, at surgical resection. This sequence originates from a person between 40 and 85 years old with oral cavity squamous cell carcinoma. Sequenced here: PBMCs, sampled after nivolumab (anti-PD-1) treatment.

CDR3 nucleotides: TGTGCCAGTAGTCCCTCGGGGCTTGGCACTGAAGCTTTCTTT. Translating gives CASSPSGLGTEAFF. The chain has TRBV19 and TRBJ1-1, with D possibly TRBD1 on 5 matching bases. The CDR3 runs 14 residues. The germline gives CDR1 LNHDA, CDR2 SQIVND (reference sequence). Trimming took 5 bases from V and 4 from J, leaving 14 bases between them. Drawing the rest from reference TRBV19 and TRBJ1-1, the complete variable domain is DGGITQSPKYLFRKEGQNVTLSCEQNLNHDAMYWYRQDPGQGLRLIYYSQIVNDFQKGDIAEGYSVSREKKESFPLTVTSAQKNPTAFYLCASSPSGLGTEAFFGQGTRLTVV.